This T cell receptor beta chain is drawn from a study of beta chain features in type 1 diabetes. Across the whole study: Age and gender were similar between patients and healthy donors, as were cell yields. Overall study findings and caveats: Patients with type 1 diabetes showed fewer VDJ junction insertions and more deletions.

Every isolated RNA sample was fully reverse transcribed, so sequencing captured expressed TCRB transcripts. The method was immunoSEQ multiplex PCR; TCRdb's version includes in-frame clones alone and lacks a portion of them. The sample contains 38,000 or so clones, 64% of which appear only once. On this clone: Its target is not known.

The CDR3 runs 15 residues. CDR1 is MDHEN, CDR2 SYDVKM, per germline. V shed 4 bases and J 4 bases; nucleotides not matched to a gene: 8. The specimen was Tregs from blood. The chain is built from TRBV28 and TRBJ2-7; TRBD1 aligns across 9 bases. This clonotype was obtained from a woman aged 25-40 years in good health. The CDR3: CASSSPGQGPYEQYF. The DNA of the CDR3 is TGTGCCAGCAGTTCCCCGGGACAGGGACCGTACGAGCAGTACTTC.